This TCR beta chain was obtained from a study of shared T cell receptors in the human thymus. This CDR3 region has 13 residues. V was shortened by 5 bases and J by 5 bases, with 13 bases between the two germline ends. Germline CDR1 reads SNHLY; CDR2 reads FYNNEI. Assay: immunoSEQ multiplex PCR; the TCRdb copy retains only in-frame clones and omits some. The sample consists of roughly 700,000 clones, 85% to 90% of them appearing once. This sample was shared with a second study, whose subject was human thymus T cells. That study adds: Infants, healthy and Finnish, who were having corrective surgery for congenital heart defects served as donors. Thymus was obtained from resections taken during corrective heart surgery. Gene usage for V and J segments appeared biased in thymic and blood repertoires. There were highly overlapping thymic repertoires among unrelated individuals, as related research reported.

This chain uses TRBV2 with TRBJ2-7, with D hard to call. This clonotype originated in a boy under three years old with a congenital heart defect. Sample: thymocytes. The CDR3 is CASSWLGTHEQYF. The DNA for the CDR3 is TGTGCCAGCAGTTGGCTAGGAACCCACGAGCAGTACTTC.